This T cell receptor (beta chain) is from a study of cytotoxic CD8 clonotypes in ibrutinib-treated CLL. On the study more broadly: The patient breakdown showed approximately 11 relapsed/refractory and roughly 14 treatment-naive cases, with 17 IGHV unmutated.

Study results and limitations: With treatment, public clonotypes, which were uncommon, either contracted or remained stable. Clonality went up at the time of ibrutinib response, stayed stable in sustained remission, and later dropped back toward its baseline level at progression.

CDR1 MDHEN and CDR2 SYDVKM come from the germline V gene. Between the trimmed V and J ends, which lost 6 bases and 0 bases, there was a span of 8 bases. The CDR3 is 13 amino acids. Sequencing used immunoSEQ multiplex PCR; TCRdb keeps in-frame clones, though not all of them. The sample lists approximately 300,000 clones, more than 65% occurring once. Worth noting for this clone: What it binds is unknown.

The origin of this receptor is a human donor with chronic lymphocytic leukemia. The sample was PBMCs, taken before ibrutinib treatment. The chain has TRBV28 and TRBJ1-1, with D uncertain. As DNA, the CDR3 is TGTGCCAGCAGGGTTCAGGTGAACACTGAAGCTTTCTTT. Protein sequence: CASRVQVNTEAFF.